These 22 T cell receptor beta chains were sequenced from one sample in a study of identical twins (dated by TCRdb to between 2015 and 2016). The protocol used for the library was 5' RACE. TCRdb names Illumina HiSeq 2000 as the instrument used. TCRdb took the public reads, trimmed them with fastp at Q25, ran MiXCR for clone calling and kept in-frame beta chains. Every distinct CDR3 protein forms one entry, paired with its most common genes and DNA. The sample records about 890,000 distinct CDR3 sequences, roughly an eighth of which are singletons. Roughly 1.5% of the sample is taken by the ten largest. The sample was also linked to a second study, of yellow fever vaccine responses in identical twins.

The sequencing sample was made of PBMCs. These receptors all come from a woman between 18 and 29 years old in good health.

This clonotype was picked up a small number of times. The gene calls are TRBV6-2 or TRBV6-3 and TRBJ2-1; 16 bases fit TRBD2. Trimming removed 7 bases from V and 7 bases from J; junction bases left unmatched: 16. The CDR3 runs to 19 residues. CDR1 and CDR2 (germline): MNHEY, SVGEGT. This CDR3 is CASIPGGTSGRASENEQFF. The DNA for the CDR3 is TGTGCCAGCATCCCAGGTGGGACTAGCGGGAGGGCCTCTGAGAATGAGCAGTTCTTC.

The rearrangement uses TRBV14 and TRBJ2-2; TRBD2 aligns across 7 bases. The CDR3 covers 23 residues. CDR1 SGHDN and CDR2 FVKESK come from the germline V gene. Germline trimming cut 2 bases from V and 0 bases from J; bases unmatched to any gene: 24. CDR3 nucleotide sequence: TGTGCCAGCAGCCAACAAGCCGAAGCCGTATTCGTCGGGGGGATCTCGAACACCGGGGAGCTGTTTTTT. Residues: CASSQQAEAVFVGGISNTGELFF.

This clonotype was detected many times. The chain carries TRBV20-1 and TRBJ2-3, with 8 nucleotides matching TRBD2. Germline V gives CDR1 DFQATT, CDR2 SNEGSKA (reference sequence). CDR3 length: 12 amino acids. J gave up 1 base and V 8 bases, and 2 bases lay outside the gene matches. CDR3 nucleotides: TGCAGTCCCGGGAGGGGCACAGATACGCAGTATTTT. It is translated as CSPGRGTDTQYF.

CDR3 bases: TGCAGTGCTTTTAGCGGGACTGGGGCCAACGTCCTGACTTTC. It translates to CSAFSGTGANVLTF. The chain is built from TRBV20-1 and TRBJ2-6, with TRBD2 identical over 8 bases. The CDR3 contains 14 residues. After removal of 5 bases from V and 2 bases from J, the junction contained 2 bases not matched to a gene. CDR1 and CDR2 (germline): DFQATT, SNEGSKA (reference sequence).

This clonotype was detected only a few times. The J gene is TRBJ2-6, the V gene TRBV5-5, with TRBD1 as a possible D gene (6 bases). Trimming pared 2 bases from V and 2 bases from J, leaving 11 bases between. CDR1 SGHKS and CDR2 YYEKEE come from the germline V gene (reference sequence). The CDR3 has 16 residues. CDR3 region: CASSFSYRAGANVLTF. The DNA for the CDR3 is TGTGCCAGCAGCTTCTCATACAGGGCTGGGGCCAACGTCCTGACTTTC.

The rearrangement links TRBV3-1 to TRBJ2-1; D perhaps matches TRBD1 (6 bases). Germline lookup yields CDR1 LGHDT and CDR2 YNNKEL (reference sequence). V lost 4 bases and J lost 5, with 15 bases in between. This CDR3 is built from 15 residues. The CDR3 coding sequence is TGTGCCAGCAGCCCGATCGAAGGGACAAACAATGAGCAGTTCTTC. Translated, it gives CASSPIEGTNNEQFF.

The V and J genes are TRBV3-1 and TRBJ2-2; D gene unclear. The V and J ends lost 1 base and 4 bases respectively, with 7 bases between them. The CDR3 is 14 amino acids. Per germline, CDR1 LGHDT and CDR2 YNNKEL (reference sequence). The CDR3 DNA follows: TGTGCCAGCAGCCAAGCGGCAGCCACCGGGGAGCTGTTTTTT. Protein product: CASSQAAATGELFF.

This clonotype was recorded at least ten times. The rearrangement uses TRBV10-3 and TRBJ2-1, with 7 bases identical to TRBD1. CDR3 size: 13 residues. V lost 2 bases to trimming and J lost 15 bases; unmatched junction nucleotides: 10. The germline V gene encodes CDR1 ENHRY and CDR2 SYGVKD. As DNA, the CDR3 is TGTGCCATCAGTGAGGGACAGGAAACTCAACGGTTCTTC. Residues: CAISEGQETQRFF.

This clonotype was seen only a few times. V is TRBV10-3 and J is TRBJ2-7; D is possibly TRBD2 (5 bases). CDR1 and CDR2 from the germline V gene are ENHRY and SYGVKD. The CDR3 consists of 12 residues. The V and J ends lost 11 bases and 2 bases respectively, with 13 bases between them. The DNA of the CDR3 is TGTGCCGTCTCAAGCGGTGCCTACGAGCAGTACTTC. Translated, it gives CAVSSGAYEQYF.

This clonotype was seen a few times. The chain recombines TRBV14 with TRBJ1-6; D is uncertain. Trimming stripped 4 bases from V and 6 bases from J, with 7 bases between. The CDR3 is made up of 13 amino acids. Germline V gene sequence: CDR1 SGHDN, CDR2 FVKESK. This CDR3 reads CASSPSPNSPLHF. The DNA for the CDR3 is TGTGCCAGCAGCCCCTCCCCTAATTCACCCCTCCACTTT. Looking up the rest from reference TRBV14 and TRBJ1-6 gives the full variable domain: EAGVTQFPSHSVIEKGQTVTLRCDPISGHDNLYWYRRVMGKEIKFLLHFVKESKQDESGMPNNRFLAERTGGTYSTLKVQPAELEDSGVYFCASSPSPNSPLHFGNGTRLTVT.

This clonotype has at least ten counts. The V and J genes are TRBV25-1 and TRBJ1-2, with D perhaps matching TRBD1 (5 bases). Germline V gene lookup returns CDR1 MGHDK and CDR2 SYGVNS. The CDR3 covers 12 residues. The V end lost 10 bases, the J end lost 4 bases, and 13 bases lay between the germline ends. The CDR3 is CATSAGGYGYTF. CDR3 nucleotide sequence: TGTGCCACCTCGGCGGGGGGCTATGGCTACACCTTC.

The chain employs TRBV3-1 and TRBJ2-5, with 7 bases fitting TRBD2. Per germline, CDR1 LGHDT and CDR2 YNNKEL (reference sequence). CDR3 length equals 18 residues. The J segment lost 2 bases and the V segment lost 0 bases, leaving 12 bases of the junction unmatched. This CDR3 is CASSQERPIAGEQETQYF. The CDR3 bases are TGTGCCAGCAGCCAAGAGCGCCCAATAGCGGGCGAACAAGAGACCCAGTACTTC.

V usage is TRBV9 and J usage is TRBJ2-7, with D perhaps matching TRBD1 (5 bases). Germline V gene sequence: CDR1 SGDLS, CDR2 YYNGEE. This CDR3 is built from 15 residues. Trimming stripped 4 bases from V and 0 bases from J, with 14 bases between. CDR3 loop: CASSPRADSSYEQYF. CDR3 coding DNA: TGTGCCAGCAGCCCTCGCGCAGACAGCTCCTACGAGCAGTACTTC.

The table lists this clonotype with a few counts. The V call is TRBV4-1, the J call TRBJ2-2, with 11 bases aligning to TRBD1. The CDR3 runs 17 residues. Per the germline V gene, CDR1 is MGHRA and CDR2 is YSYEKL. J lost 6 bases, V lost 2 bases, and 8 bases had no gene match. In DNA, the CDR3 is TGCGCCAGCAGCCAAAAAGGGACAGGGGGGTCTGCCGGGGAGCTGTTTTTT. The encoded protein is CASSQKGTGGSAGELFF.

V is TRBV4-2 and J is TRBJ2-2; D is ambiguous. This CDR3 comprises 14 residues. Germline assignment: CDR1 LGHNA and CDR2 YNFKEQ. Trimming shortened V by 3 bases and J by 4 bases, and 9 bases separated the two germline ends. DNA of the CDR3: TGTGCCAGCAGCCAGTTTCGGGCCACCGGGGAGCTGTTTTTT. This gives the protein CASSQFRATGELFF.

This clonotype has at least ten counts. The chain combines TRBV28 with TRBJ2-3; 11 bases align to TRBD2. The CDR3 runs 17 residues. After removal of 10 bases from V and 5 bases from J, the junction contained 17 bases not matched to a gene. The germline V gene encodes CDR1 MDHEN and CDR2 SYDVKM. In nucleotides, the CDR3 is TGTGCCATCGCGGGAGGCTTAGCGGGAGGGCATGGAGATACGCAGTATTTT. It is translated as CAIAGGLAGGHGDTQYF. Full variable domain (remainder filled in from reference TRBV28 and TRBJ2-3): DVKVTQSSRYLVKRTGEKVFLECVQDMDHENMFWYRQDPGLGLRLIYFSYDVKMKEKGDIPEGYSVSREKKERFSLILESASTNQTSMYLCAIAGGLAGGHGDTQYFGPGTRLTVL.

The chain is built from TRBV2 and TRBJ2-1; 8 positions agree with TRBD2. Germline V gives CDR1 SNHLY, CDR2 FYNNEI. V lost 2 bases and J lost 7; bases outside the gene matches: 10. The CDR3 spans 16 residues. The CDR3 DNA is TGTGCCAGCAGTGAACGGCTAGCGGGCAGGCGGAATGAGCAGTTCTTC. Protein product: CASSERLAGRRNEQFF.

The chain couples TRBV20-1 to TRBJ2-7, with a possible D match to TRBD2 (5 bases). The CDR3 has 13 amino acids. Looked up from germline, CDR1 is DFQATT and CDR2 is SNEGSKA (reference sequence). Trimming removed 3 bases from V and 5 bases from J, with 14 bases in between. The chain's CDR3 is CSARNRDLDEQYV. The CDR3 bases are TGCAGTGCTAGGAATCGGGATTTGGACGAGCAGTACGTC.

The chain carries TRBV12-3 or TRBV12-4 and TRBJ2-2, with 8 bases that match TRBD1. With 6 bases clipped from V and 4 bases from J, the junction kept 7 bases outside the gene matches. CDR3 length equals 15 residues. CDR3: CASRKTGVVTGELFF. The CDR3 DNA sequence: TGTGCCAGCAGAAAGACAGGGGTAGTCACCGGGGAGCTGTTTTTT.

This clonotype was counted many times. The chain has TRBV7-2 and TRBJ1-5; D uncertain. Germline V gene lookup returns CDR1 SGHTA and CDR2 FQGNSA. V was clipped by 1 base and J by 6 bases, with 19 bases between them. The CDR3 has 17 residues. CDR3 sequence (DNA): TGTGCCAGCAGCTTAGGTACTATGGGGAGTCGAGGTCAGCCCCAGCATTTT. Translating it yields CASSLGTMGSRGQPQHF.

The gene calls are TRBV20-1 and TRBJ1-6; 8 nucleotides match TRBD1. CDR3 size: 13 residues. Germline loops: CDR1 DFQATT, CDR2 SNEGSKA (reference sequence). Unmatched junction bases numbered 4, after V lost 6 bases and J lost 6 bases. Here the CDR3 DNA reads TGCAGTGCGTGGACAGGGAGTAATTCACCCCTCCACTTT. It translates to CSAWTGSNSPLHF.

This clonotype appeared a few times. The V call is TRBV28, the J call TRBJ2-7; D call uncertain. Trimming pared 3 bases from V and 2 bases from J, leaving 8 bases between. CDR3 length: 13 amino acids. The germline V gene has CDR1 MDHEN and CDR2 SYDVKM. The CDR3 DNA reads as TGTGCCAGCAGTTTCAATAGGGCCTACGAGCAGTACGTC. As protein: CASSFNRAYEQYV.